This TCR beta chain was captured in a study of T cell responses to AZD1222 COVID-19 vaccine. Overall study results and limits: White British donors predominated, females outnumbered males, and clonal diversity was possibly underestimated. Spike-specific TCR breadth and depth rose after two AZD1222 doses. Reportedly, nearly half the spike-specific TCRs target unmutated variant regions.

Of note for this clone: As yet, its antigen is unknown.

The assay was immunoSEQ multiplex PCR, and TCRdb's table has in-frame clones only and misses some. The repertoire holds 60,000 to 85,000 clones, with more than 75% as singletons. V dropped 1 base and J dropped 1 base, with 16 bases sitting between them. The CDR3 is 17 amino acids. Per germline, CDR1 SGHTA and CDR2 FQGNSA. Second-dose groups at about 4 or about 12 weeks were pooled. This rearrangement joins TRBV7-2 to TRBJ1-2, with D maybe TRBD1 (5 bases). The sequencing used peripheral blood, collected 28 days after the second AZD1222 dose. The TCR originated in an adult who received the AZD1222 COVID-19 vaccine. The DNA for the CDR3 is TGTGCCAGCAGCTTAGATTGGGACTCCTTACTTAACTATGGCTACACCTTC. Protein sequence: CASSLDWDSLLNYGYTF.